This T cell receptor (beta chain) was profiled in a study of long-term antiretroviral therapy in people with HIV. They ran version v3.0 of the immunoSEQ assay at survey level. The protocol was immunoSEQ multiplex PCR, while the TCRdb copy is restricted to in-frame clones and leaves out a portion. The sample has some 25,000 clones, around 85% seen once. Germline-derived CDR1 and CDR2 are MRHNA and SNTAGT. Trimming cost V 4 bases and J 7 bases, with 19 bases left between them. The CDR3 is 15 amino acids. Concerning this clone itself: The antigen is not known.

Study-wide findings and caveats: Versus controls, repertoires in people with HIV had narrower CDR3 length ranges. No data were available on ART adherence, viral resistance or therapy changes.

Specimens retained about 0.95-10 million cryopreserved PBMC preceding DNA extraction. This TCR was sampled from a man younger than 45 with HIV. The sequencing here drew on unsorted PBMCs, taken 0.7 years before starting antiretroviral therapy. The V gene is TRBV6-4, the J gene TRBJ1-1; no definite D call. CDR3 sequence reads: CASSVKPGAGIEAFF. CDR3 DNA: TGTGCCAGCAGTGTGAAGCCCGGCGCGGGAATTGAAGCTTTCTTT.